A single sample is the source of the 14 T cell receptor beta chains below, sequenced in a study of control samples from healthy donors and cancer patients. Produced via immunoSEQ multiplex PCR; TCRdb's table is partial and in-frame only. The sample holds 90,000 or so clones, 86% seen once. Sequencing used blood. The receptors were gathered from a woman aged 45-59 years in good health.

The chain joins TRBV6-5 to TRBJ1-6; 7 nucleotides line up with TRBD1. The CDR3 has 15 amino acids. The junction had 10 bases not matched to a gene; V was cut back by 6 bases and J by 8 bases. Germline loops: CDR1 MNHEY, CDR2 SVGAGI. In DNA form, the CDR3 reads TGTGCCAGCAGAGACCCGGGACAGACGGATTCACCCCTCCACTTT. Encoded protein: CASRDPGQTDSPLHF.

This clone appeared once. The gene calls are TRBV3-1 (or the pseudogene TRBV3-2) and TRBJ2-7; TRBD2 might be the D (6 bases). There are 17 residues in the CDR3. Trimming cost V 2 bases and J 0 bases, with 17 bases left between them. Per the germline V gene, CDR1 is LGHDT and CDR2 is YNNKEL (reference sequence). The CDR3, as DNA: TGTGCCAGCAGCCAAACCCCGGCGGGGATTACCTCCTACGAGCAGTACTTC. It translates to CASSQTPAGITSYEQYF.

This rearrangement joins TRBV10-2 to TRBJ1-4, with 7 positions matching TRBD1. Germline-derived CDR1 and CDR2 are WSHSY and SAAADI. J was trimmed by 3 bases and V by 7 bases; bases with no gene match: 8. This CDR3 comprises 15 residues. CDR3 sequence: CASTRKGAPNEKLFF. DNA for the CDR3: TGCGCCAGCACCAGAAAGGGGGCTCCTAATGAAAAACTGTTTTTT.

The chain has TRBV15 and TRBJ1-1; 8 bases align to TRBD1. Germline V gene sequence: CDR1 LNHNV, CDR2 YYDKDF (reference sequence). V was pared by 0 bases and J by 0 bases, with 12 bases of the junction left unmatched. CDR3 length equals 19 residues. CDR3 protein: CATSRDRKDRASMNTEAFF. The DNA of the CDR3 is TGTGCCACCAGCAGAGATAGAAAGGACAGGGCATCCATGAACACTGAAGCTTTCTTT.

This clone was observed once. This chain uses TRBV12-3 or TRBV12-4 with TRBJ2-2; D unresolved. This CDR3 is 13 amino acids long. Trimming removed 3 bases at V and 6 bases at J, with 8 bases between. CDR3 nucleotides: TGTGCCAGCAGTTTGGGCGGAGCCGGGGAGCTGTTTTTT. Its translation: CASSLGGAGELFF.

The gene calls are TRBV4-3 and TRBJ2-1; TRBD2 agrees at 11 bases. V dropped 1 base and J dropped 4; count of bases not matched to a gene: 0. The germline CDR1 and CDR2 sequences are LGHNA and YSLEER. CDR3 length equals 15 residues. CDR3 sequence: CASSQGTSGYNEQFF. Here the CDR3 DNA reads TGCGCCAGCAGCCAAGGGACTAGCGGGTACAATGAGCAGTTCTTC.

The V gene is TRBV7-3, the J gene TRBJ2-1; possibly TRBD2 for D (6 bases). This CDR3 region has 16 residues. Germline loops: CDR1 SGHTA, CDR2 FQGTGA. V gave up 5 bases and J gave up 6 bases, with 20 bases separating them. The chain's CDR3 is CASSPLGAEGFNEQFF. DNA for the CDR3: TGTGCCAGCAGCCCCCTCGGCGCGGAGGGGTTCAATGAGCAGTTCTTC. Looking up the rest from reference TRBV7-3 and TRBJ2-1 gives the full variable domain: GAGVSQTPSNKVTEKGKYVELRCDPISGHTALYWYRQSLGQGPEFLIYFQGTGAADDSGLPNDRFFAVRPEGSVSTLKIQRTERGDSAVYLCASSPLGAEGFNEQFFGPGTRLTVL.

This chain links TRBV7-2 with TRBJ2-3, with TRBD2 identical over 11 bases. After removal of 5 bases from V and 1 base from J, the junction contained 5 bases not matched to a gene. Per the germline V gene, CDR1 is SGHTA and CDR2 is FQGNSA. The CDR3 is 16 residues long. The CDR3 DNA follows: TGTGCCAGCAGCCCATTAGCGGGGGGGGGCACAGATACGCAGTATTTT. This translates into CASSPLAGGGTDTQYF.

This clone was picked up one time. The rearrangement links TRBV6-6 to TRBJ1-1; no reliable D call. Germline V gives CDR1 MNHNY, CDR2 SVGAGI (reference sequence). Trimming stripped 4 bases from V and 6 bases from J, with 12 bases between. This CDR3 has 13 residues. The CDR3 sequence is CASSSRQRPEAFF. For the CDR3, the DNA is TGTGCCAGCAGTTCTAGGCAAAGGCCTGAAGCTTTCTTT.

This clone was seen only once. V usage is TRBV4-3 and J usage is TRBJ1-2, with D possibly being TRBD1 (6 bases). Germline CDR1 LGHNA, CDR2 YSLEER. Trimming stripped 1 base from V and 8 bases from J, with 14 bases between. The CDR3 sequence is 14 residues long. The CDR3 region is CASSQVSSGGGYTF. The DNA for the CDR3 is TGCGCCAGCAGCCAAGTATCCTCTGGGGGCGGCTACACCTTC.

In DNA, the CDR3 is TGCGCCAGCAGCCCCGGGACATCCTATGGCTACACCTTC. It is translated as CASSPGTSYGYTF. The V gene is TRBV4-3, the J gene TRBJ1-2; D may be TRBD1 (6 bases). V was trimmed by 4 bases and J by 4 bases, leaving 10 bases between them. CDR1 and CDR2 from the germline V gene are LGHNA and YSLEER. The CDR3 extends over 13 amino acids.

V is TRBV2 and J is TRBJ1-1, with D possibly matching TRBD1 (5 bases). The CDR3 extends over 13 amino acids. V lost 3 bases and J lost 12, with 17 bases in between. Germline CDR1 and CDR2: SNHLY and FYNNEI. CDR3 loop: CASSEGQYFGTFF. CDR3 nucleotides: TGTGCCAGCAGTGAGGGGCAGTACTTTGGGACTTTCTTT.

The genes are TRBV27 and TRBJ1-4, with D uncertain. Germline values: CDR1 MNHEY, CDR2 SMNVEV (reference sequence). The CDR3 runs to 13 residues. Between the trimmed V and J ends, which lost 2 bases and 6 bases, there was a span of 7 bases. CDR3 in amino acids: CASSLNRHEKLFF. For the CDR3, the DNA is TGTGCCAGCAGTTTAAACAGACATGAAAAACTGTTTTTT. Full variable domain (remainder filled in from reference TRBV27 and TRBJ1-4): EAQVTQNPRYLITVTGKKLTVTCSQNMNHEYMSWYRQDPGLGLRQIYYSMNVEVTDKGDVPEGYKVSRKEKRNFPLILESPSPNQTSLYFCASSLNRHEKLFFGSGTQLSVL.

This chain connects TRBV6-1 to TRBJ2-7, with D possibly TRBD1 on 5 matching bases. This CDR3 has 14 residues. Trimming took off 2 bases at V and 2 bases at J, with 10 bases between the two ends. Looked up from germline, CDR1 is MNHNS and CDR2 is SASEGT. The CDR3 DNA follows: TGTGCCAGCAGTGAAAGGCAGGGCACCTACGAGCAGTACTTC. Translated: CASSERQGTYEQYF.